One sample yielded the 30 T cell receptor beta chains listed below, sequenced in a study of blood T cell repertoires in COVID-19. Assay used: immunoSEQ multiplex PCR; TCRdb lists only in-frame clones, some missing. Of 250,000 or so clones listed, approximately 86% are singletons. The sequencing sample was made of peripheral blood. The receptors stem from a middle-aged man with active or convalescent COVID-19.

This clone was detected only a few times. The chain recombines TRBV29-1 with TRBJ2-6; D remains unclear. The germline gives CDR1 SQVTM, CDR2 ANQGSEA. V lost 4 bases and J lost 1, with 8 bases in between. The CDR3 is 14 residues long. CDR3 in amino acids: CSVVLLSGANVLTF. CDR3 nucleotides: TGCAGCGTTGTACTTCTTTCTGGGGCCAACGTCCTGACTTTC.

About this clone: This specimen includes other DNA sequences encoding the same CDR3. The V call is TRBV20-1, the J call TRBJ2-7; TRBD2 agrees at 10 bases. The CDR3 runs 14 residues. Germline CDR1 reads DFQATT; CDR2 reads SNEGSKA (reference sequence). The trim removed 3 bases at V and 1 base at J, leaving 3 bases unmatched. The CDR3 loop is CSASPSGRSYEQYF. The CDR3 DNA reads TGCAGTGCTAGTCCTAGCGGGAGATCCTACGAGCAGTACTTC.

This rearrangement joins TRBV6-5 to TRBJ2-2, with TRBD2 matching 8 bases. Germline V gene lookup returns CDR1 MNHEY and CDR2 SVGAGI. The ends lost 7 bases at V and 3 bases at J; junction bases unmatched: 4. CDR3 size: 14 residues. CDR3 sequence reads: CASTGGVDTGELFF. Written as DNA, the CDR3 is TGTGCCAGCACGGGGGGGGTTGACACCGGGGAGCTGTTTTTT.

The chain recombines TRBV28 with TRBJ1-5; D ambiguous. Deletions cut 6 bases from V and 6 bases from J, with 6 bases between. This CDR3 is 11 amino acids long. Germline-derived CDR1 and CDR2 are MDHEN and SYDVKM. DNA of the CDR3: TGTGCCAGCAGCATCGGTCAGCCCCAGCATTTT. Encoded protein: CASSIGQPQHF.

J is TRBJ2-3 and V is TRBV7-9; a possible D gene is TRBD2 (5 bases). Germline V gene data show CDR1 as SEHNR and CDR2 as FQNEAQ (reference sequence). This CDR3 has 14 amino acids. The V end was cut by 5 bases, the J end by 3 bases, with 12 bases between. DNA of the CDR3: TGTGCCAGCAGCCCCCTTTCGGGAACAGATACGCAGTATTTT. Encoded protein: CASSPLSGTDTQYF.

This chain links TRBV6-5 with TRBJ1-4; possibly TRBD1 for D (5 bases). V gave up 2 bases and J gave up 8 bases, with 12 bases separating them. The CDR3 is 14 amino acids. CDR1 and CDR2 from the germline V gene are MNHEY and SVGAGI. CDR3 DNA sequence: TGTGCCAGCAGTTACGTCGGGGGGGACGAAAAACTGTTTTTT. Its protein product is CASSYVGGDEKLFF.

This clone was counted between two and nine times. Distinct nucleotide sequences in the sample also encode this CDR3. This chain links TRBV11-2 with TRBJ1-1; 8 nucleotides line up with TRBD1. The junction had 5 bases not matched to a gene; V was cut back by 6 bases and J by 5 bases. The length of the CDR3 is 13 residues. Germline assignment: CDR1 SGHAT and CDR2 FQNNGV. CDR3 DNA sequence: TGTGCCAGCAGACCAGGGGGCCGGACTGAAGCTTTCTTT. Translated: CASRPGGRTEAFF. Filled out from reference TRBV11-2 and TRBJ1-1, the complete variable domain reads EAGVAQSPRYKIIEKRQSVAFWCNPISGHATLYWYQQILGQGPKLLIQFQNNGVVDDSQLPKDRFSAERLKGVDSTLKIQPAKLEDSAVYLCASRPGGRTEAFFGQGTRLTVV.

In this sample, this clone turned up once. The chain recombines TRBV19 with TRBJ1-1; TRBD1 matches at 9 bases. The CDR3 contains 15 residues. V lost 6 bases to trimming and J lost 1 base; unmatched junction nucleotides: 6. Germline V lookup: CDR1 LNHDA, CDR2 SQIVND (reference sequence). CDR3 in DNA: TGTGCCAGTAGGAACAGGGGGCGCGAGAACACTGAAGCTTTCTTT. The encoded protein is CASRNRGRENTEAFF. Drawing the rest from reference TRBV19 and TRBJ1-1, the complete variable domain is DGGITQSPKYLFRKEGQNVTLSCEQNLNHDAMYWYRQDPGQGLRLIYYSQIVNDFQKGDIAEGYSVSREKKESFPLTVTSAQKNPTAFYLCASRNRGRENTEAFFGQGTRLTVV.

This chain links TRBV3-1 (or the pseudogene TRBV3-2) with TRBJ1-1; D unresolved. V lost 4 bases and J lost 5, with 14 bases in between. Germline V gene sequence: CDR1 LGHDT, CDR2 YNNKEL (reference sequence). CDR3 length equals 14 residues. As DNA, the CDR3 is TGTGCCAGCAGCCGCCTCGGAGGGCGGACTGAAGCTTTCTTT. Translation: CASSRLGGRTEAFF.

The chain joins TRBV3-1 (or the pseudogene TRBV3-2) to TRBJ1-4; 8 bases are a match to TRBD1. V gave up 7 bases and J gave up 8 bases; unmatched junction bases: 9. Germline V gene sequence: CDR1 LGHDT, CDR2 YNNKEL (reference sequence). The CDR3 is 14 residues long. The CDR3 region has the DNA TGTGCCAGCACTTACAGGGGGAGGGGAGAAAAACTGTTTTTT. The encoded protein is CASTYRGRGEKLFF.

This chain uses TRBV5-1 with TRBJ2-2; possible D gene TRBD2, 5 bases. V lost 4 bases, J lost 3 bases, and 16 bases lay in between. Germline-derived CDR1 and CDR2 are SGHRS and YFSETQ. The CDR3 contains 16 residues. As DNA, the CDR3 is TGCGCCAGCAGCCCGGCCCGGGGTTTGGACACCGGGGAGCTGTTTTTT. This translates into CASSPARGLDTGELFF.

The chain carries TRBV7-2 and TRBJ1-5; 7 bases are shared with TRBD1. The CDR3 has 17 amino acids. The germline V gene has CDR1 SGHTA and CDR2 FQGNSA. J lost 6 bases, V lost 6 bases, and 17 bases had no gene match. The CDR3: CASRPVDRQGQSQPQHF. The CDR3 nucleotides read TGTGCCAGCAGACCCGTTGACCGACAGGGACAAAGTCAGCCCCAGCATTTT.

The V gene is TRBV19, the J gene TRBJ2-5; possible D gene TRBD2, 6 bases. Germline CDR1 reads LNHDA; CDR2 reads SQIVND (reference sequence). The CDR3 consists of 16 residues. Trimming left V 5 bases short and J 4 bases short, with 20 bases between. CDR3 region: CASSPSRLVVGETQYF. The CDR3 region has the DNA TGTGCCAGTAGTCCCTCCCGACTAGTCGTCGGAGAGACCCAGTACTTC.

The gene calls are TRBV6-5 and TRBJ2-1; possibly TRBD1 for D (6 bases). CDR3 length: 14 residues. The V and J ends lost 7 bases and 4 bases respectively, with 14 bases between them. Germline CDR1 reads MNHEY; CDR2 reads SVGAGI. CDR3 region: CASKGDVPYNEQFF. CDR3 sequence (DNA): TGTGCCAGCAAGGGGGACGTCCCGTACAATGAGCAGTTCTTC.

The chain uses TRBV27 and TRBJ1-3; TRBD1 agrees at 11 bases. In germline, CDR1 is MNHEY, CDR2 SMNVEV (reference sequence). The CDR3 extends over 16 amino acids. Losses at the gene ends were 5 bases for V and 2 bases for J; bases not matched to a gene: 5. Written as DNA, the CDR3 is TGTGCCAGCAGTCTCAGGACAGGGGGCACTGGAAACACCATATATTTT. This encodes CASSLRTGGTGNTIYF.

This clone was detected once. The chain joins TRBV6-1 to TRBJ2-3; 8 nucleotides match TRBD2. Germline trimming cut 8 bases from V and 1 base from J; bases unmatched to any gene: 5. The CDR3 length is 14 residues. From germline, CDR1 is MNHNS and CDR2 SASEGT. The CDR3 nucleotides read TGTGCCAGCGGGAGCGGGAGCGGCACAGATACGCAGTATTTT. As protein: CASGSGSGTDTQYF.

The rearrangement links TRBV5-1 to TRBJ2-7, with 8 positions matching TRBD2. This CDR3 has 15 residues. The V and J ends lost 3 bases and 5 bases, in that order; junction bases with no gene match: 10. Per the germline V gene, CDR1 is SGHRS and CDR2 is YFSETQ. The CDR3 region is CASSSPGLDVHEQYF. The CDR3 bases are TGCGCCAGCAGCTCACCGGGACTAGATGTCCACGAGCAGTACTTC.

The gene calls are TRBV5-6 and TRBJ1-6; tentatively, D is TRBD1 (6 bases). Trimming removed 0 bases at V and 4 bases at J, with 8 bases between. The CDR3 extends over 15 amino acids. The germline CDR1 and CDR2 sequences are SGHDT and YYEEEE. This CDR3 reads CASSLETGYNSPLHF. CDR3 DNA: TGTGCCAGCAGCTTGGAGACAGGATATAATTCACCCCTCCACTTT. Based on the CDR3 plus reference TRBV5-6 and TRBJ1-6, the full variable domain is DAGVTQSPTHLIKTRGQQVTLRCSPKSGHDTVSWYQQALGQGPQFIFQYYEEEERQRGNFPDRFSGHQFPNYSSELNVNALLLGDSALYLCASSLETGYNSPLHFGNGTRLTVT.

V usage is TRBV10-1 and J usage is TRBJ2-7, with 11 bases that match TRBD2. The V gene's germline CDR1 is WNHNN and CDR2 SYGVQD (reference sequence). The CDR3 is made up of 17 amino acids. With 0 bases clipped from V and 4 bases from J, the junction kept 8 bases outside the gene matches. CDR3 in amino acids: CASSESRGLAAPYEQYF. For the CDR3, the DNA is TGCGCCAGCAGTGAGTCCAGGGGACTAGCGGCCCCTTACGAGCAGTACTTC.

This sequence joins TRBV7-6 and TRBJ2-3, with a weak D call TRBD2 (5 bases). The V end was cut by 5 bases, the J end by 3 bases, with 15 bases between. CDR1 SGHVS and CDR2 FNYEAQ come from the germline V gene. The CDR3 totals 15 residues. The CDR3 DNA reads TGTGCCAGCAGCCAAACGGGGATGTCGACAGATACGCAGTATTTT. Translating it yields CASSQTGMSTDTQYF.

V is TRBV24-1 and J is TRBJ2-7, with 11 bases aligning to TRBD1. Germline CDR1 KGHDR, CDR2 SFDVKD. Trimming at V came to 4 bases and at J to 2 bases, leaving 0 bases not matched to a gene. The CDR3 extends over 14 amino acids. The CDR3 DNA sequence: TGTGCCACCAGTGAGGGACAGGGGGCCTACGAGCAGTACTTC. Its protein is CATSEGQGAYEQYF.

This rearrangement joins TRBV27 to TRBJ2-5; TRBD2 might be the D (6 bases). CDR3 length: 14 residues. Germline loops: CDR1 MNHEY, CDR2 SMNVEV (reference sequence). The ends were cut back, 8 bases at V and 4 bases at J, with 17 bases in the middle. CDR3: CASGLGLAGETQYF. CDR3 nucleotides: TGTGCCAGCGGCCTGGGACTTGCAGGAGAGACCCAGTACTTC.

This chain links TRBV5-4 with TRBJ2-1; 10 bases match TRBD2. This CDR3 contains 14 residues. Germline-derived CDR1 and CDR2 are SGHNT and YYREEE (reference sequence). V was pared by 4 bases and J by 6 bases, with 4 bases of the junction left unmatched. CDR3 sequence reads: CASSVAGGSNEQFF. The DNA of the CDR3 is TGTGCCAGCAGCGTAGCGGGAGGCTCCAATGAGCAGTTCTTC.

Only a few counts were recorded for this clone. The chain uses TRBV9 and TRBJ2-7; D perhaps matches TRBD2 (6 bases). The CDR3 is made up of 15 amino acids. Trimming removed 0 bases at V and 2 bases at J, with 12 bases between. CDR1 and CDR2 from the germline V gene are SGDLS and YYNGEE. This CDR3 reads CASSVEAAGPYEQYF. Here the CDR3 DNA reads TGTGCCAGCAGCGTAGAAGCTGCGGGGCCCTACGAGCAGTACTTC.

CDR3 nucleotides: TGTGCCAGCAGTTTAGACCCGAGGTACACCGGGGAGCTGTTTTTT. This gives the protein CASSLDPRYTGELFF. This sequence joins TRBV27 and TRBJ2-2; D call uncertain. This CDR3 is 15 amino acids long. V was clipped by 2 bases and J by 3 bases, with 10 bases between them. Germline V gene sequence: CDR1 MNHEY, CDR2 SMNVEV (reference sequence).

The V gene is TRBV2, the J gene TRBJ2-1; no reliable D call. Trimming took off 3 bases at V and 0 bases at J, with 18 bases between the two ends. CDR1 and CDR2 (germline): SNHLY, FYNNEI. The CDR3 totals 18 residues. CDR3 region: CASSDGSGTRSSYNEQFF. Written as DNA, the CDR3 is TGTGCCAGCAGTGACGGAAGTGGTACGAGGAGCTCCTACAATGAGCAGTTCTTC.

The gene calls are TRBV3-1 (or the pseudogene TRBV3-2) and TRBJ1-2; D is unresolved. Trimming took 3 bases from V and 7 from J, leaving 9 bases between them. The CDR3 covers 12 residues. Germline V gene lookup returns CDR1 LGHDT and CDR2 YNNKEL (reference sequence). CDR3 in DNA: TGTGCCAGCAGCCAGTTGAGATCTGGCTACACCTTC. Amino acids: CASSQLRSGYTF.

In its sample, this clone was seen a few times. The rearrangement uses TRBV6-1 and TRBJ2-7, with D possibly being TRBD2 (5 bases). CDR3 length: 14 residues. Trimming shortened V by 1 base and J by 9 bases, and 16 bases separated the two germline ends. In germline, CDR1 is MNHNS, CDR2 SASEGT. CDR3 region: CASSEGEGSGGQYF. CDR3 bases: TGTGCCAGCAGTGAAGGGGAAGGATCAGGAGGGCAGTACTTC.

Regarding this clone: The same CDR3 is also encoded by other DNA sequences in this sample. This chain links TRBV4-1 with TRBJ1-5, with D maybe TRBD1 (6 bases). There are 15 residues in the CDR3. CDR1 and CDR2 (germline): MGHRA, YSYEKL. Trimming took 4 bases from V and 4 from J, leaving 14 bases between them. The CDR3 DNA reads TGCGCCAGCAGCCCGGGGCAGGGGAGTAATCAGCCCCAGCATTTT. It translates to CASSPGQGSNQPQHF.

The chain links TRBV12-5 to TRBJ2-7; a possible D gene is TRBD1 (6 bases). Germline V gives CDR1 LGHNT, CDR2 FRNRAP. Trimming took 4 bases from V and 3 from J, leaving 7 bases between them. The CDR3 consists of 12 residues. In DNA, the CDR3 is TGTGCTAGTGGTTGGACAGACTACGAGCAGTACTTC. This gives the protein CASGWTDYEQYF.